This T cell receptor beta chain was observed in a study of OX40 agonist ivuxolimab in advanced cancers. Whole-study results and caveats: People who partly responded at 0.1-3.0 mg/kg had some of the least clonal expansion seen. The CD4+ and CD8+ T cells in the blood had expanded clonally by week 6 at 0.1 to 3.0 mg/kg. CD8+ T cells (on average) carried more expanded clones than CD4+ T cells.

This table comes from immunoSEQ multiplex PCR, and its TCRdb copy is limited to in-frame clones, with some not included. Of 70,000 to 80,000 clones in the sample, over 75% were seen once. Concerning this clone: Antigen unknown.

The sample consisted of CD4+ or CD8+ T cells sorted from blood, taken in a trial of the OX40 agonist ivuxolimab. This clonotype originated in an adult with an advanced solid tumor such as melanoma, head and neck, liver or kidney cancer.

The CDR3 region has the DNA TGTGCCACCATCAAACAGGGGGCCCGAACCGGGGAGCTGTTTTTT. Protein: CATIKQGARTGELFF. The chain couples TRBV2 to TRBJ2-2; 9 nucleotides agree with TRBD1. Germline loops: CDR1 SNHLY, CDR2 FYNNEI. The length of the CDR3 is 15 residues. V lost 10 bases and J lost 5; bases outside the gene matches: 11. Full variable domain (rest looked up from reference TRBV2 and TRBJ2-2): EPEVTQTPSHQVTQMGQEVILRCVPISNHLYFYWYRQILGQKVEFLVSFYNNEISEKSEIFDDQFSVERPDGSNFTLKIRSTKLEDSAMYFCATIKQGARTGELFFGEGSRLTVL.